These 3 T cell receptor beta chains were sequenced from one sample in a study of blood T cell repertoires in COVID-19. TCRdb keeps only in-frame clones here, not all; method: immunoSEQ multiplex PCR. The table records approximately 300,000 clones, roughly 80% of them present only once. The source material was peripheral blood. All receptors come from a person aged 65 to 85 with COVID-19, enrolled during active disease.

The chain joins TRBV29-1 to TRBJ1-4, with TRBD1 identical over 8 bases. Unmatched junction bases numbered 6, after V lost 1 base and J lost 8 bases. The CDR3 is made up of 14 amino acids. CDR1 and CDR2 (germline): SQVTM, ANQGSEA. The CDR3 is CSVEGTGTPEKLFF. CDR3 sequence (DNA): TGCAGCGTTGAAGGGACAGGGACACCAGAAAAACTGTTTTTT.

The chain uses TRBV15 and TRBJ2-7; 9 bases are a match to TRBD1. The CDR3 consists of 12 residues. Trimming cost V 8 bases and J 4 bases; bases outside gene matches: 3. CDR1 and CDR2 from the germline V gene are LNHNV and YYDKDF (reference sequence). CDR3 nucleotides: TGTGCCACCGGGACAGGGACTTACGAGCAGTACTTC. Protein product: CATGTGTYEQYF.

V gene TRBV30 combines with J gene TRBJ2-1; TRBD2 matches at 13 bases. The length of the CDR3 is 15 residues. Germline CDR1 is GTSNPN and CDR2 is SVGIG (reference sequence). Losses at the gene ends were 3 bases for V and 7 bases for J; bases not matched to a gene: 6. DNA for the CDR3: TGTGCCTGGAGACTAGCGGGAGGGCCTCAGAATGAGCAGTTCTTC. Translation gives CAWRLAGGPQNEQFF.